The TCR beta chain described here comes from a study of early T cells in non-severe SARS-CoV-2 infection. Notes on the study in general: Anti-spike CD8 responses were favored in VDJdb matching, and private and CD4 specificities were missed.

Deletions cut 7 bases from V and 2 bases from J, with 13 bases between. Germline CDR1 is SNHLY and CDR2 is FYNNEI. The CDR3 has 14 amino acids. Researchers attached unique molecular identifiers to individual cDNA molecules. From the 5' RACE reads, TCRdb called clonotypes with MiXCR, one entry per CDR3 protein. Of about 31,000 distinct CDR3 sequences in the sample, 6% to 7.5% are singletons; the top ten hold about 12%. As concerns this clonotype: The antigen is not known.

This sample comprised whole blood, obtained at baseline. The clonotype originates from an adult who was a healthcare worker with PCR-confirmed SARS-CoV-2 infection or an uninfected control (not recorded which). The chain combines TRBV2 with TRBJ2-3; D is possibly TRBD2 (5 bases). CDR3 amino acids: CASTEDSHTDTQYF. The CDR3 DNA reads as TGTGCCAGCACCGAGGACTCCCACACAGATACGCAGTATTTT.